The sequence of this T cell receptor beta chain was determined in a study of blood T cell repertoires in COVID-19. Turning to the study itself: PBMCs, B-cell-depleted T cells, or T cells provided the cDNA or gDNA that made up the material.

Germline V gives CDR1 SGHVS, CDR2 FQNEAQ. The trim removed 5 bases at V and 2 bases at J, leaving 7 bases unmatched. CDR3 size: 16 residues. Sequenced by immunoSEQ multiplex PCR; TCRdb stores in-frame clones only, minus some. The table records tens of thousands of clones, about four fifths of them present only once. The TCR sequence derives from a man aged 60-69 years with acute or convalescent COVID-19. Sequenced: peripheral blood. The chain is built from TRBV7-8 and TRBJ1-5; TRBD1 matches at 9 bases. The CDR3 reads CASSQVTGGGNQPQHF. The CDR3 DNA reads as TGTGCCAGCAGCCAGGTGACAGGGGGAGGCAATCAGCCCCAGCATTTT.